These 8 T cell receptor beta chains came from one sample sequenced in a study of Ad26.COV2.S vaccination and SARS-CoV-2 variants. Indicated treatment: roughly 20 received Ad26.COV2.S at low or high dose, single or two shots; 5 received placebo; per-sample allocation not given. The investigators took samples on day 63 after the first vaccine or placebo injection. TCRdb keeps only in-frame clones here, not all; method: immunoSEQ multiplex PCR. The sample carries 380,000 or so clones, 86% recorded once. The source material was peripheral blood, sampled in a trial of Ad26.COV2.S vaccine versus placebo. These receptor sequences come from a person aged 18-60 years who received the Ad26.COV2.S COVID-19 vaccine or a placebo.

About this clone itself: Different DNA sequences within this sample yield the same CDR3. The chain is built from TRBV7-3 and TRBJ2-3, with D perhaps matching TRBD1 (6 bases). V lost 4 bases, J lost 0 bases, and 8 bases lay in between. Per germline, CDR1 SGHTA and CDR2 FQGTGA. The length of the CDR3 is 14 residues. The CDR3 DNA sequence: TGTGCCAGCAGCTCAGGACAGAGCACAGATACGCAGTATTTT. It translates to CASSSGQSTDTQYF.

This clone showed up just once. J is TRBJ2-4 and V is TRBV10-3; possible D gene TRBD2, 6 bases. The CDR3 consists of 16 residues. Trimming removed 3 bases at V and 1 base at J, with 13 bases between. Looked up from germline, CDR1 is ENHRY and CDR2 is SYGVKD. The CDR3 DNA reads TGTGCCATCAGTGATGTAGGGAGGACGGCCAAAAACATTCAGTACTTC. Its translation: CAISDVGRTAKNIQYF.

The chain couples TRBV19 to TRBJ2-1; TRBD2 matches at 8 bases. The CDR3 spans 15 residues. Losses at the gene ends were 3 bases for V and 4 bases for J; bases not matched to a gene: 5. Germline CDR1 reads LNHDA; CDR2 reads SQIVND (reference sequence). CDR3 in DNA: TGTGCCAGTAGTATCGCGGCGGGGGGTTACAATGAGCAGTTCTTC. Translating gives CASSIAAGGYNEQFF. The full variable domain, with the rest looked up from reference TRBV19 and TRBJ2-1, is DGGITQSPKYLFRKEGQNVTLSCEQNLNHDAMYWYRQDPGQGLRLIYYSQIVNDFQKGDIAEGYSVSREKKESFPLTVTSAQKNPTAFYLCASSIAAGGYNEQFFGPGTRLTVL.

The rearrangement uses TRBV5-8 and TRBJ2-3, with unresolved D. The V and J ends lost 4 bases and 2 bases respectively, with 14 bases between them. There are 15 residues in the CDR3. The V gene's germline CDR1 is SGHTS and CDR2 YDEGEE. The CDR3 spells CASSPQYQTTDTQYF. The CDR3 nucleotides are TGTGCCAGCAGCCCGCAATACCAGACCACAGATACGCAGTATTTT.

The gene calls are TRBV28 and TRBJ2-1, with D maybe TRBD1 (5 bases). V lost 2 bases and J 9 bases, leaving 17 bases between the germline ends. This CDR3 is built from 15 residues. Looked up from germline, CDR1 is MDHEN and CDR2 is SYDVKM. DNA for the CDR3: TGTGCCAGCAGTTTAATTGAGGCAGGGTGGACTGAGCAGTTCTTC. Translated, it gives CASSLIEAGWTEQFF.

This clone came up a few times. V and J are TRBV4-2 and TRBJ2-2; 7 positions agree with TRBD1. The V and J ends lost 7 bases and 0 bases, in that order; junction bases with no gene match: 8. Germline CDR1 and CDR2: LGHNA and YNFKEQ. The CDR3 spans 16 residues. CDR3 sequence: CASTTGQGANTGELFF. CDR3 sequence (DNA): TGTGCCAGCACCACGGGGCAGGGGGCGAACACCGGGGAGCTGTTTTTT.

V and J are TRBV27 and TRBJ2-7, with 10 bases aligning to TRBD2. The CDR3 extends over 14 amino acids. The germline CDR1 and CDR2 sequences are MNHEY and SMNVEV (reference sequence). V was clipped by 3 bases and J by 4 bases; unmatched bases: 3. CDR3 loop: CASSFSGRSYEQYF. The CDR3 bases are TGTGCCAGCAGTTTTAGCGGGAGGAGTTACGAGCAGTACTTC.

The J gene is TRBJ2-3, the V gene TRBV5-1; D is unresolved. Germline V gene sequence: CDR1 SGHRS, CDR2 YFSETQ. V gave up 0 bases and J gave up 4 bases, with 3 bases separating them. This CDR3 contains 12 residues. The CDR3 reads CASSLGADTQYF. The CDR3 bases are TGCGCCAGCAGCTTGGGAGCAGATACGCAGTATTTT.